This T cell receptor (beta chain) was sequenced for a study of blood T cell repertoires in COVID-19. Background on the study: Specimens from acute and convalescent COVID-19 originated in the United States, Italy and Spain. In each case, the material was cDNA or gDNA derived from T cells, B-cell-depleted T cells, or PBMCs.

Seattle cases were enrolled at active infection and followed longitudinally. Study processing details: Amplifying reference gene primers gave estimates of nucleated cell counts. The table came from immunoSEQ multiplex PCR; TCRdb's copy has only in-frame clones and leaves some out. V, J and clone size are those of that table, while D and trimming were read from the DNA. The table shows about 49,000 clones, with approximately 95% occurring only once. The CDR3 is 17 residues long. Looked up from germline, CDR1 is LGHDT and CDR2 is YNNKEL (reference sequence). V lost 0 bases to trimming and J lost 4 bases; unmatched junction nucleotides: 4.

The rearrangement uses TRBV3-1 (or the pseudogene TRBV3-2) and TRBJ1-6, with 9 bases identical to TRBD1. This clonotype was sampled from a man aged 55 to 69 with COVID-19, enrolled during active disease. Sample: peripheral blood. In DNA, the CDR3 is TGTGCCAGCAGCCAAGAGGGAGGGACAGGGTATAATTCACCCCTCCACTTT. Translation gives CASSQEGGTGYNSPLHF.